Here is one T cell receptor (beta chain) with its context. Its antigen remains undetermined. The sample holds no much larger clone one base away, and base qualities are not on file. The record originates from a study of cytomegalovirus exposure and HLA in healthy donors (dated by TCRdb to 2016 to 2017). About the full investigation: In an earlier analysis of approximately 640 of the donors, approximately 300 Gb of sequence data and approximately 100 million unique TCR beta sequences from 150 million to 200 million T cells were reported. Roughly 300 gigabases of sequencing data and tens of millions of unique TCR sequences were included in an early release covering about 600 HLA-typed donors. The genetic ancestry cluster associated with self-reported Caucasian donors included over 65% of the 398 genotyped donors. The study was designed to test whether signatures of past pathogen exposure could be identified by cataloging public T cell receptors. The T cell repertoires of 666 subjects were profiled by immunosequencing and related to cytomegalovirus serostatus. Besides the first cohort of 666 subjects, a separate validation cohort made up of some 110 different subjects was used. To predict cytomegalovirus infection status, the study combined high-throughput TCR immunosequencing, statistical association of individual TCRs with disease status, and machine learning. A later analysis re-analyzed previously published TCR beta repertoires from 550 to 700 donors and added high-resolution HLA genotyping to study TCR occurrence patterns. In the later analysis, no new phenotypic data were used to find candidate immune exposures; instead, reliance was placed on TCR beta sequences and their occurrence across donors. To decide whether each TCR beta V gene segment behaved as functional or pseudogenic, an earlier analysis of fewer than 750 of the donors relied on high-throughput TCR beta sequencing. Donor age, sex, ethnicity and CMV serostatus were collected together with the repertoire data. Genome-wide SNP genotypes for about 60% of the roughly 670 donors were used in a later genetic analysis, which treated that subset as a discovery cohort. Every discovery cohort repertoire had been produced on one sequencing platform. HLA typing covered class I and class II loci at four-digit resolution. Typing coverage varied by locus: about 629-640 donors for A, B, C, DRB1 and DQB1; approximately 500 for DQA1; some 610 for DPA1; around 490 for DPB1. Five DR-DQ haplotypes were treated as single units for association and clustering because of strong linkage in the cohort. Across 398 genotyped donors of the cohort, an average of approximately 220,000 unique TCR beta nucleotide sequences per donor were sequenced, and approximately 17% of those sequences were non-productive. The paper's findings and limits, for the study overall: In a later genetic analysis, fewer N-insertions in productive TCRs were reported among donors in an Asian-associated ancestry cluster than the roughly 700-donor mean. According to a later analysis, most CMV-associated TCR beta chains appeared to be HLA-restricted, and the HLA associations seemed to be driven largely by CMV exposure. Because counts were too low, approximately 15 rarely observed V segments, including chromosome 9 orphons, were excluded from the earlier analysis of 587 of the donors. A further reported finding was that TCR beta sequences accurately predicted the HLA-A and HLA-B alleles for most subjects in the first cohort. Several of the top co-occurrence clusters appeared to be linked to parvovirus B19, influenza, CMV and Epstein-Barr virus, according to a later analysis. A later analysis found that TCR association rates varied across HLA loci, with DRB1 alleles showing the most associated TCRs and HLA-C alleles the fewest. The classifier was reported to diagnose cytomegalovirus status with high specificity and sensitivity in both the original cohort and the validation cohort. Compared with equally common non-associated chains, HLA-associated TCR beta chains in a later analysis were more clonally expanded and had lower generation probabilities. Most TCR sequences were observed very rarely across donors, whereas some public TCRs were present in many individuals. A few of the identified cytomegalovirus-associated TCR beta chains were confirmed in vitro to be specific for cytomegalovirus antigens. The cohort was sequenced for TCR beta chains only, and without alpha or paired-chain data the features that could be detected were limited. A group of highly shared sequence variants was considered likely to be a technical artifact of the sequencing pipeline. CMV serostatus was the only immune exposure information available for the cohort. Correlated functional status among segregating V segments might be attributable to linkage disequilibrium, but an unknown experimental factor could not be ruled out. An earlier analysis of around 500 of the donors showed that most TCR beta V segments appeared in productive rearrangements either about 87% or about 30% of the time, which broadly matched IMGT annotations. The authors suggested that the approach could potentially be extended to other disease states and immunological phenotypes. Specific HLA alleles were associated with 16,951 TCR beta sequences at a false discovery rate of 0.05 in a later analysis. The presence/absence analyses assumed that sequencing depth was roughly uniform across donors, and that assumption may not be true. HLA typing was unavailable for some donors at each locus, so association tests used only the typed subset. Strong co-occurrence of HLA alleles, especially DR and DQ, made assigning TCR associations to individual alleles difficult. A later genetic analysis associated a missense DCLRE1C variant with V-gene and J-gene trimming of TCR beta chains, and an independent cohort replicated the association. The study gave a list of about 160 TCR beta chains associated with cytomegalovirus.

The receptor library was made with the immunoSEQ multiplex PCR assay. For the multiplex PCR, a mixture combining 60 forward primers for TCR Vbeta segments and 13 reverse primers for TCR Jbeta segments was used. Amplification of the CDR3 region of rearranged TCR beta genes was performed with a multiplex PCR assay on genomic DNA. On the Illumina HiSeq System, the amplified TCR beta libraries were sequenced as 87-base-pair reads. As for the original processing: A later analysis counted about 80 million unique TCR beta chains across the 690 or so repertoires, and around 9.9 million of these chains were shared by at least two donors. To remove PCR and sequencing errors, raw reads were error-corrected and collapsed into unique sequences using a nearest-neighbor algorithm that merged closely related sequences. CDR3 sequences were aligned to IMGT reference sequences to assign V, D and J gene segments. For a sequence to be retained, a match of at least six nucleotides to both a V gene segment and a J gene segment was required. Rearrangements were classified as productive when the CDR3 lacked stop codons and remained in frame with V and J, and all other rearrangements were classified as non-productive. CDR3 was defined by IMGT convention, running from the second conserved V-encoded cysteine to the conserved J-encoded phenylalanine. Sequences without an unambiguous match to a single V gene segment were excluded from the earlier analysis of a few hundred of the donors. An earlier analysis of a few hundred of the donors classified V segments as functional when productive rearrangements were above 56.7% and as segregating when the standard deviation between donors was above 5%. A statistical classification framework was developed to diagnose cytomegalovirus status using the catalog of TCR beta chain sequences. In a later analysis, V and J genes were assigned by comparing TCR nucleotide sequences against IMGT/GENE-DB human TR gene sequences. A later analysis assigned CDR3 sequences and most-parsimonious VDJ recombination scenarios with the TCRdist pipeline. In a later analysis, every TCR beta chain was defined by the combination of its CDR3 amino acid sequence and its V-gene family, and reads without a unique V-gene family were dropped. In a later analysis, around 600 highly shared, low-generation-probability nucleotide sequences were removed to address suspected cross-contamination and a sequencing artifact. In a later analysis, a clonal expansion index was calculated for each public chain from normalized within-repertoire ranks of inferred template counts. Generation probabilities in a later analysis came from a VDJ recombination model fitted to out-of-frame rearrangements, and those results were checked against IGoR. In a later analysis, hypergeometric tests were used to score TCR-TCR, TCR-HLA and TCR-CMV co-occurrence, with a repertoire-size bias correction applied to TCR pairs. A later analysis estimated false discovery rates by permuting HLA or CMV assignments 20 times. In a later analysis, co-occurring TCRs were grouped using DBSCAN, with TCRdist sequence similarity added in when clustering inside HLA-allele-positive subsets. For co-occurrence clustering, repertoires with fewer than 30,000 or more than 120,000 public chains were excluded, along with four to six repertoires with anomalous nucleotide sharing. TCRdb retrieved this table from immuneACCESS and kept in-frame rearrangements only. Not all clones are present; in checked studies, unresolved V genes account for under half, and no reason is known for the remainder. V and J calls and clone size follow that table, whereas D and trimming were derived from the DNA. The sample table records around 170,000 clones; approximately 80% of these occur just once. The ten biggest clones cover about 1.6% of the sample.

The cohort was made up of 666 healthy bone marrow donors. At the time of sampling, all cohort members were nominally healthy, though unrecorded immune exposures were likely present. The donor tested CMV seronegative and was one of the 352 seronegative cohort members. A peripheral blood sample was collected from each donor, and TCR beta sequencing was performed on peripheral blood mononuclear cells. Genomic DNA extraction from the blood cell samples was performed with the Qiagen DNeasy Blood Extraction Kit. The TCR comes from a young man in good health and CMV-seronegative. Material: PBMCs.

The DNA sequence reads TGTGCCAGCAGTGCCGGTAGCGGGAGGGCAGAGTTCTTC. This translates into CASSAGSGRAEFF. This sequence uses TRBV25-1 and TRBJ2-1; 11 junctional bases match TRBD2. V trim: 4 bases; J trim: 14 bases; unmatched bases: 7. The CDR3 goes from the cysteine to the phenylalanine over 13 residues. The retained sequence is limited to the CDR3, 39 bases, with the frame set at the first base. Taken from the germline V gene, the CDR1 and CDR2 loops are MGHDK and SYGVNS.